A single sample is the source of the 3 T cell receptor beta chains below, sequenced in a study of T cell changes during pregnancy in multiple sclerosis. Using immunoSEQ multiplex PCR, the repertoire was profiled, and TCRdb retains in-frame clones only, with some absent. The table includes around 69,000 clones, about 90% detected once. Sequences were derived from peripheral blood, sampled in the first trimester of pregnancy. These TCRs come from a female donor with multiple sclerosis, enrolled in a pregnancy study.

This clone was picked up one time. This rearrangement joins TRBV14 to TRBJ2-2, with TRBD1 identical over 8 bases. Germline lookup yields CDR1 SGHDN and CDR2 FVKESK. Trimming took 2 bases from V and 3 from J; bases not matched to a gene: 5. The CDR3 contains 16 residues. The CDR3 region is CASSQIRGRDTGELFF. CDR3 in DNA: TGTGCCAGCAGCCAAATCAGGGGGCGCGACACCGGGGAGCTGTTTTTT.

The CDR3 loop is CASSEAGVLDTQYF. CDR3 sequence (DNA): TGTGCCAGCAGTGAAGCGGGAGTGTTGGATACGCAGTATTTT. V is TRBV2 and J is TRBJ2-3, with a weak D call TRBD2 (5 bases). The germline V gene has CDR1 SNHLY and CDR2 FYNNEI. V lost 0 bases, J lost 6 bases, and 10 bases lay in between. CDR3 size: 14 residues.

The rearrangement uses TRBV4-2 and TRBJ2-3, with 9 bases aligning to TRBD2. Per the germline V gene, CDR1 is LGHNA and CDR2 is YNFKEQ. Trimming removed 1 base from V and 1 base from J; junction bases left unmatched: 3. The CDR3 covers 16 residues. CDR3 amino acids: CASSQGEREGTDTQYF. In DNA form, the CDR3 reads TGTGCCAGCAGCCAAGGGGAGCGGGAGGGCACAGATACGCAGTATTTT.